These 19 T cell receptor beta chains share one sample of origin, sequenced in a study of cytomegalovirus exposure and HLA in healthy donors. The PCR had 60 Vbeta and 13 Jbeta primers. Profiled with immunoSEQ multiplex PCR; TCRdb holds only in-frame clones, not every one. The table has about 90,000 clones, approximately 84% seen once. Sequences were obtained from PBMCs. All receptors come from a man younger than 30 in good health and CMV-seronegative.

J is TRBJ1-5 and V is TRBV19; D is perhaps TRBD1 (5 bases). Germline CDR1 and CDR2: LNHDA and SQIVND (reference sequence). Trimming removed 6 bases at V and 4 bases at J, with 13 bases between. This CDR3 is built from 14 residues. CDR3 in DNA: TGTGCCAGTAGACAGGTGACGCCTAATCAGCCCCAGCATTTT. Translated, it gives CASRQVTPNQPQHF.

The genes are TRBV5-1 and TRBJ1-2; a possible D gene is TRBD1 (6 bases). CDR1 and CDR2 (germline): SGHRS, YFSETQ. V was pared by 1 base and J by 1 base, with 11 bases between. This CDR3 comprises 15 residues. CDR3 nucleotide sequence: TGCGCCAGCAGCTTGAGAGGGGGAAGTAACTATGGCTACACCTTC. Its translation is CASSLRGGSNYGYTF.

This clone showed up just once. The chain is built from TRBV7-2 and TRBJ2-5, with TRBD1 as a possible D gene (6 bases). The CDR3 length is 17 residues. Trimming took off 1 base at V and 5 bases at J, with 20 bases between the two ends. Per the germline V gene, CDR1 is SGHTA and CDR2 is FQGNSA. CDR3 DNA: TGTGCCAGCAGCTTAGGGGATTTAGCAGGGGTACAGGAGACCCAGTACTTC. Protein sequence: CASSLGDLAGVQETQYF.

The chain combines TRBV6-5 with TRBJ1-1; D gene uncertain. V gave up 8 bases and J gave up 4 bases, with 14 bases separating them. Germline V CDR1 and CDR2: MNHEY, SVGAGI. The CDR3 covers 13 residues. CDR3 nucleotides: TGTGCCAGCTCTTACTTTCAGTCCACTGAAGCTTTCTTT. It translates to CASSYFQSTEAFF.

The chain recombines TRBV27 with TRBJ1-1; maybe TRBD1 (6 bases). Per the germline V gene, CDR1 is MNHEY and CDR2 is SMNVEV (reference sequence). The CDR3 has 16 amino acids. V was pared by 5 bases and J by 0 bases, with 16 bases between. DNA of the CDR3: TGTGCCAGCAGTCTTTACAGGGAGTTCATGAACACTGAAGCTTTCTTT. Amino acids: CASSLYREFMNTEAFF.

The J gene is TRBJ2-1, the V gene TRBV7-3; 10 bases line up with TRBD2. This CDR3 region has 16 residues. The germline gives CDR1 SGHTA, CDR2 FQGTGA. V lost 5 bases to trimming and J lost 3 bases; unmatched junction nucleotides: 7. CDR3 region: CASSEVTSGNYNEQFF. CDR3 bases: TGTGCCAGCAGCGAGGTAACTAGCGGGAACTACAATGAGCAGTTCTTC.

This clone showed up just once. The chain links TRBV18 to TRBJ2-5; D not resolved. CDR1 KGHSH and CDR2 LQKENI come from the germline V gene. The V end was cut by 0 bases, the J end by 2 bases, with 7 bases between. This CDR3 contains 14 residues. Written as DNA, the CDR3 is TGTGCCAGCTCACCACCTTCGGTACAAGAGACCCAGTACTTC. It translates to CASSPPSVQETQYF. Supplemented by reference TRBV18 and TRBJ2-5, the full variable domain reads NAGVMQNPRHLVRRRGQEARLRCSPMKGHSHVYWYRQLPEEGLKFMVYLQKENIIDESGMPKERFSAEFPKEGPSILRIQQVVRGDSAAYFCASSPPSVQETQYFGPGTRLLVL.

This rearrangement joins TRBV7-6 to TRBJ2-7; 12 bases are a match to TRBD2. Looked up from germline, CDR1 is SGHVS and CDR2 is FNYEAQ. The CDR3 is 16 amino acids. V was clipped by 4 bases and J by 6 bases; unmatched bases: 10. The CDR3: CASSSPTSGRGSEQYF. CDR3 nucleotide sequence: TGTGCCAGCAGCTCCCCGACTAGCGGGAGAGGTAGCGAGCAGTACTTC.

As DNA, the CDR3 is TGCGCCAGCAGCGGAAGACAGGGTTACGGCGAGCAGTACTTC. This gives the protein CASSGRQGYGEQYF. The J gene is TRBJ2-7, the V gene TRBV5-1; 7 nucleotides align to TRBD1. V gave up 4 bases and J gave up 6 bases; unmatched junction bases: 10. CDR3 size: 14 residues. In germline, CDR1 is SGHRS, CDR2 YFSETQ.

This rearrangement joins TRBV6-4 to TRBJ2-1; D is ambiguous. V gave up 0 bases and J gave up 9 bases, with 9 bases separating them. Per the germline V gene, CDR1 is MRHNA and CDR2 is SNTAGT. The length of the CDR3 is 13 residues. The CDR3 DNA is TGTGCCAGCAGTGACTCGGCCCCGGGTGAGCAGTTCTTC. Translated: CASSDSAPGEQFF.

J is TRBJ1-4 and V is TRBV5-4; tentatively, D is TRBD1 (6 bases). The CDR3 covers 15 residues. V was clipped by 4 bases and J by 4 bases, with 14 bases between them. Germline V gene data show CDR1 as SGHNT and CDR2 as YYREEE (reference sequence). This CDR3 reads CASSASQGLNEKLFF. DNA of the CDR3: TGTGCCAGCAGCGCTTCGCAGGGGCTTAATGAAAAACTGTTTTTT.

This chain connects TRBV5-1 to TRBJ1-6; D is unclear. CDR3 length equals 14 residues. The ends were cut back, 0 bases at V and 6 bases at J, with 7 bases in the middle. Germline CDR1 reads SGHRS; CDR2 reads YFSETQ. The CDR3 spells CASSLDRVNSPLHF. DNA of the CDR3: TGCGCCAGCAGCTTGGACCGAGTTAATTCACCCCTCCACTTT.

This clone was detected once. The chain couples TRBV19 to TRBJ1-5; possibly TRBD1 for D (6 bases). The germline CDR1 and CDR2 sequences are LNHDA and SQIVND (reference sequence). V lost 6 bases to trimming and J lost 0 bases, with 15 bases between them. CDR3 length equals 16 residues. CDR3 sequence: CASRDQGQASNQPQHF. CDR3 coding DNA: TGTGCCAGTAGGGATCAGGGACAAGCTAGCAATCAGCCCCAGCATTTT.

The chain employs TRBV6-5 and TRBJ2-7; D unresolved. The CDR3 has 15 residues. CDR1 and CDR2 from the germline V gene are MNHEY and SVGAGI. V lost 6 bases and J lost 3, with 18 bases in between. The CDR3 is CASSPAGGNLYEQYF. Here the CDR3 DNA reads TGTGCCAGCAGCCCCGCTGGCGGCAACCTCTACGAGCAGTACTTC.

In its sample, this clone was seen a few times. The chain links TRBV6-1 to TRBJ2-2, with 7 nucleotides matching TRBD1. CDR3 length: 14 amino acids. Germline loops: CDR1 MNHNS, CDR2 SASEGT. V shed 7 bases, J shed 0 bases, and the junction held 2 bases outside the gene matches. In DNA, the CDR3 is TGTGCCAGCATTGGACAGGCGAACACCGGGGAGCTGTTTTTT. Translating it yields CASIGQANTGELFF.

The J gene is TRBJ2-3, the V gene TRBV20-1; D is unclear. This CDR3 spans 11 amino acids. The V gene lost 5 bases and the J gene lost 4 bases, with 7 bases spanning the gap. From germline, CDR1 is DFQATT and CDR2 SNEGSKA (reference sequence). DNA of the CDR3: TGCAGTGCTGGTAGTGCAGATACGCAGTATTTT. Translation gives CSAGSADTQYF.

A remark on this clone: The sample carries other DNA sequences with the same CDR3. This sequence joins TRBV29-1 and TRBJ2-7, with D possibly being TRBD2 (5 bases). V lost 1 base, J lost 2 bases, and 6 bases lay in between. Per the germline V gene, CDR1 is SQVTM and CDR2 is ANQGSEA. The CDR3 spans 12 residues. CDR3 sequence (DNA): TGCAGCGTTGAAGGAGGGACCTACGAGCAGTACTTC. Translated: CSVEGGTYEQYF.

The rearrangement uses TRBV10-3 and TRBJ2-2; 8 bases line up with TRBD2. Germline loops: CDR1 ENHRY, CDR2 SYGVKD. With 2 bases clipped from V and 4 bases from J, the junction kept 3 bases outside the gene matches. This CDR3 has 15 residues. In DNA form, the CDR3 reads TGTGCCATCAGTGAGACTAGCGGAGGCACCGGGGAGCTGTTTTTT. Its translation: CAISETSGGTGELFF.

This rearrangement joins TRBV7-8 to TRBJ2-5, with 10 nucleotides matching TRBD2. The germline CDR1 and CDR2 sequences are SGHVS and FQNEAQ. The J segment lost 1 base and the V segment lost 6 bases, leaving 14 bases of the junction unmatched. The CDR3 has 18 amino acids. The CDR3 loop reads CASSLKGSGRVTQETQYF. The CDR3 DNA follows: TGTGCCAGCAGTCTAAAGGGCAGCGGGAGGGTAACCCAAGAGACCCAGTACTTC.